This T cell receptor (beta chain) was sequenced in a study of control samples from healthy donors and cancer patients. Some clones are missing from TCRdb's copy, which holds only in-frame ones; the method was immunoSEQ multiplex PCR. The data show roughly 100,000 clones, around 92% seen once. The CDR3 has 14 residues. The germline gives CDR1 SGHRS, CDR2 YFSETQ. The V gene lost 1 base and the J gene lost 0 bases, with 5 bases spanning the gap. This sequence originates from a young woman in good health. The chain combines TRBV5-1 with TRBJ1-5; D ambiguous. Source material: blood. This CDR3 reads CASSLPNSNQPQHF. CDR3 sequence (DNA): TGCGCCAGCAGCTTGCCCAATAGCAATCAGCCCCAGCATTTT.